These 29 T cell receptor beta chains were sequenced from one sample in a study of response to subunit inactivated influenza vaccine. TCRdb recomputed calls from the RT-PCR reads with MiXCR, one row per CDR3 protein. This table has approximately 480,000 distinct CDR3 sequences, 9.5% to 13% appearing once. The sample here was PBMCs from blood, taken about 40 days after vaccination. These receptors were obtained from a middle-aged man who received an inactivated influenza vaccine.

This clonotype was picked up a small number of times. This chain uses TRBV28 with TRBJ2-5; D is ambiguous. From germline, CDR1 is MDHEN and CDR2 SYDVKM. CDR3 length equals 17 residues. Trimming stripped 7 bases from V and 2 bases from J, with 23 bases between. The CDR3 protein is CASNRLVDKAKQETQYF. Here the CDR3 DNA reads TGTGCCAGCAACCGGCTAGTCGATAAGGCAAAGCAAGAGACCCAGTACTTC.

There are a few counts of this clonotype. The V call is TRBV12-3 or TRBV12-4, the J call TRBJ2-7, with a weak D call TRBD2 (5 bases). V was clipped by 3 bases and J by 3 bases, with 9 bases between them. CDR3 length: 13 amino acids. Here the CDR3 reads CASSLEVIYEQYF. CDR3 DNA: TGTGCCAGCAGTTTGGAGGTTATCTACGAGCAGTACTTC.

This clonotype came up a few times. The chain carries TRBV21-1 and TRBJ2-5; TRBD2, the D gene given by the table, was not confirmed from the DNA. TRBV21-1 is a recognized pseudogene. The CDR3 runs to 17 residues. The CDR3 region has the DNA TGTGCCAGCAGCAGAGGGACTAGCGGGAGTTGGCAAGAGACCCAGTACTTC. Translated: CASSRGTSGSWQETQYF.

The chain carries TRBV4-3 and TRBJ2-1; D ambiguous. This CDR3 spans 16 amino acids. Trimming removed 3 bases at V and 0 bases at J, with 12 bases between. CDR1 is LGHNA and CDR2 is YSLEER in the germline V gene. CDR3 coding DNA: TGCGCCAGCAGCCACCAAGCCGGCGGCTCCTACAATGAGCAGTTCTTC. As protein: CASSHQAGGSYNEQFF.

V usage is TRBV10-3 and J usage is TRBJ2-2; 9 positions agree with TRBD1. The germline V gene encodes CDR1 ENHRY and CDR2 SYGVKD. Unmatched junction bases numbered 6, after V lost 6 bases and J lost 4 bases. The CDR3 is 15 amino acids. CDR3 sequence: CAIRDRGQGTGELFF. The CDR3 region has the DNA TGTGCCATCAGGGACAGGGGCCAGGGCACCGGGGAGCTGTTTTTT.

In the case of this clonotype: A read error may explain this, as a much larger clone is one base away. The gene calls are TRBV5-1 and TRBJ2-2; the D gene is possibly TRBD1 (6 bases). V lost 4 bases, J lost 6 bases, and 10 bases lay in between. The CDR3 loop spans 13 amino acids. The germline gives CDR1 SGHRS, CDR2 YFSETQ. The CDR3 protein is CASSVQGPGELFF. The CDR3 DNA follows: TGCGCCAGCAGCGTACAGGGTCCCGGGGAGCTGTTTTTT.

This clonotype showed up many times. V usage is TRBV7-2 and J usage is TRBJ2-7; no clear D. V was cut by 5 bases and J by 3 bases, with 8 bases left in between. Per the germline V gene, CDR1 is SGHTA and CDR2 is FQGNSA. This CDR3 spans 12 amino acids. The CDR3 protein is CASSQSVYEQYF. The DNA of the CDR3 is TGTGCCAGCAGCCAGAGCGTCTACGAGCAGTACTTC. Filled out from reference TRBV7-2 and TRBJ2-7, the complete variable domain reads GAGVSQSPSNKVTEKGKDVELRCDPISGHTALYWYRQSLGQGLEFLIYFQGNSAPDKSGLPSDRFSAERTGGSVSTLTIQRTQQEDSAVYLCASSQSVYEQYFGPGTRLTVT.

The V call is TRBV9, the J call TRBJ2-2; D is perhaps TRBD2 (7 bases). This CDR3 is 16 amino acids long. Germline V lookup: CDR1 SGDLS, CDR2 YYNGEE. V lost 0 bases to trimming and J lost 4 bases, with 13 bases between them. Here the CDR3 DNA reads TGTGCCAGCAGCGTAGGAGGGGGGGCGACCACCGGGGAGCTGTTTTTT. Its translation is CASSVGGGATTGELFF.

The gene calls are TRBV6-5 and TRBJ2-7; D is ambiguous. V lost 0 bases and J 0 bases, leaving 9 bases between the germline ends. Germline loops: CDR1 MNHEY, CDR2 SVGAGI. The CDR3 loop spans 15 amino acids. The CDR3 protein is CASSYSVAHSYEQYF. DNA for the CDR3: TGTGCCAGCAGTTACTCGGTGGCCCACTCCTACGAGCAGTACTTC.

Only a few counts were recorded for this clonotype. The junction departs from germline at one end; a sequencing error may be responsible. V usage is TRBV24-1 and J usage is TRBJ2-5; D uncertain. Germline V CDR1 and CDR2: KGHDR, SFDVKD. The CDR3 runs to 12 residues. Here the CDR3 DNA reads TGTGCCACCAGTGAACCACAAGGGACCCAGTACTTC. Its translation is CATSEPQGTQYF.

The chain employs TRBV18 and TRBJ2-1, with no clear D. V was pared by 1 base and J by 3 bases, with 16 bases between. CDR3 length: 17 residues. Germline V gene sequence: CDR1 KGHSH, CDR2 LQKENI. In nucleotides, the CDR3 is TGTGCCAGCTCACCACTCGTGAGAGGAGCCAGCTACAATGAGCAGTTCTTC. Translating gives CASSPLVRGASYNEQFF.

The V call is TRBV7-2, the J call TRBJ2-1, with 8 positions matching TRBD2. Germline lookup yields CDR1 SGHTA and CDR2 FQGNSA. The V gene end was trimmed by 3 bases and the J gene end by 6 bases; junction bases not matched to a gene: 7. This CDR3 has 15 residues. The CDR3 reads CASSLGRAGVNEQFF. DNA of the CDR3: TGTGCCAGCAGCTTGGGGAGAGCGGGAGTCAATGAGCAGTTCTTC.

This chain links TRBV4-3 with TRBJ1-4; TRBD1 is a possible D gene (5 bases). Germline values: CDR1 LGHNA, CDR2 YSLEER. V gave up 4 bases and J gave up 3 bases, with 15 bases separating them. The CDR3 contains 16 residues. The DNA of the CDR3 is TGCGCCAGCAGCCCGCGCGGAGCGGGGGCTAATGAAAAACTGTTTTTT. This sequence encodes CASSPRGAGANEKLFF.

The chain uses TRBV11-2 and TRBJ2-1, with 7 bases aligning to TRBD2. The CDR3 consists of 14 residues. Trimming cost V 3 bases and J 4 bases; bases outside gene matches: 3. Germline V CDR1 and CDR2: SGHAT, FQNNGV. The CDR3 spells CASSFGGGYNEQFF. CDR3 coding DNA: TGTGCCAGCAGCTTTGGCGGGGGATACAATGAGCAGTTCTTC.

The J gene is TRBJ2-7, the V gene TRBV29-1; D is tentatively TRBD1 or TRBD2 (5 bases each). The CDR3 is 13 residues long. V lost 6 bases and J lost 2, with 14 bases in between. CDR1 is SQVTM, CDR2 ANQGSEA, per germline. CDR3 sequence reads: CSVGMGRAYEQYF. Here the CDR3 DNA reads TGCAGCGTGGGAATGGGACGCGCCTACGAGCAGTACTTC.

This clonotype was picked up a small number of times. The genes are TRBV27 and TRBJ2-1; D is perhaps TRBD2 (7 bases). Germline CDR1 is MNHEY and CDR2 is SMNVEV (reference sequence). The CDR3 is 15 amino acids. Between the trimmed V and J ends, which lost 4 bases and 5 bases, there was a span of 15 bases. DNA of the CDR3: TGTGCCAGCAGTTACGGGGGGCGCCCCGACAATGAGCAGTTCTTC. Its protein is CASSYGGRPDNEQFF.

This clonotype came up many times. The rearrangement uses TRBV10-1 and TRBJ2-7; D uncertain. Trimming left V 2 bases short and J 3 bases short, with 5 bases between. The CDR3 covers 12 residues. Germline V gene data show CDR1 as WNHNN and CDR2 as SYGVQD (reference sequence). Written as DNA, the CDR3 is TGCGCCAGCAGTGAGACCCGCTACGAGCAGTACTTC. Protein product: CASSETRYEQYF.

This clonotype was seen more than once but under ten times. This chain uses TRBV12-3 or TRBV12-4 with TRBJ2-1; 10 bases agree with TRBD2. The CDR3 contains 15 residues. V lost 5 bases, J lost 7 bases, and 8 bases stayed unmatched. CDR3 region: CASSPGAGGLNEQFF. In nucleotides, the CDR3 is TGTGCCAGCAGTCCTGGAGCGGGAGGGCTGAATGAGCAGTTCTTC.

This clonotype was counted between two and nine times. This chain connects TRBV6-5 to TRBJ2-7; unclear D gene. This CDR3 has 13 amino acids. Germline values: CDR1 MNHEY, CDR2 SVGAGI. Trimming pared 2 bases from V and 0 bases from J, leaving 5 bases between. Here the CDR3 reads CASSYGISYEQYF. DNA of the CDR3: TGTGCCAGCAGTTACGGTATCTCCTACGAGCAGTACTTC.

This clonotype was counted ten times or more. V usage is TRBV29-1 and J usage is TRBJ2-3; 10 nucleotides line up with TRBD1. Per the germline V gene, CDR1 is SQVTM and CDR2 is ANQGSEA. The CDR3 is made up of 16 amino acids. After removal of 5 bases from V and 4 bases from J, the junction contained 12 bases not matched to a gene. The CDR3 loop is CSVRTGGFAISDTQYF. Written as DNA, the CDR3 is TGCAGCGTTCGGACAGGGGGGTTCGCCATCTCAGATACGCAGTATTTT.

This clonotype was detected only a few times. V gene TRBV18 combines with J gene TRBJ2-3; the match to TRBD1 covers 9 bases. With V trimmed by 8 bases and J by 1 base, 1 base remained unmatched. The germline CDR1 and CDR2 sequences are KGHSH and LQKENI. This CDR3 has 13 amino acids. CDR3 protein: CASGDRGTDTQYF. CDR3 DNA: TGTGCCAGCGGGGACAGGGGCACAGATACGCAGTATTTT.

This chain joins TRBV7-2 and TRBJ2-7; tentative D call: TRBD2 (5 bases). The CDR3 runs 15 residues. Germline-derived CDR1 and CDR2 are SGHTA and FQGNSA. Trimming took off 4 bases at V and 7 bases at J, with 20 bases between the two ends. The CDR3 bases are TGTGCCAGCAGCTGGAGACGGGATCAGCCGGGGGAGCAGTACTTC. Its protein product is CASSWRRDQPGEQYF.

This clonotype was counted ten times or more. This chain links TRBV4-3 with TRBJ2-2, with D unclear. Between the trimmed V and J ends, which lost 0 bases and 5 bases, there was a span of 10 bases. The CDR3 is 15 residues long. Germline V CDR1 and CDR2: LGHNA, YSLEER. The DNA of the CDR3 is TGCGCCAGCAGCCAAGAGGCGGTAAAAACCGGGGAGCTGTTTTTT. Translation: CASSQEAVKTGELFF.

The rearrangement uses TRBV4-2 and TRBJ1-2; D not resolved. The CDR3 sequence is 15 residues long. V shed 0 bases and J shed 5 bases, with 13 bases lying between them. Looked up from germline, CDR1 is LGHNA and CDR2 is YNFKEQ. DNA for the CDR3: TGTGCCAGCAGCCAAGAATCTGAAGAAGGGTATGGCTACACCTTC. The encoded protein is CASSQESEEGYGYTF.

The chain uses TRBV20-1 and TRBJ2-7; possibly TRBD1 or TRBD2 for D (5 bases each). The CDR3 is 14 amino acids. Germline-derived CDR1 and CDR2 are DFQATT and SNEGSKA (reference sequence). Trimming pared 6 bases from V and 4 bases from J, leaving 19 bases between. The CDR3 sequence is CSAPKGSWEYEQYF. The CDR3 bases are TGCAGTGCGCCGAAGGGGAGTTGGGAGTACGAGCAGTACTTC.

This clonotype appeared a few times. The rearrangement uses TRBV20-1 and TRBJ2-1; TRBD2 matches 11 bases. Germline V gives CDR1 DFQATT, CDR2 SNEGSKA (reference sequence). The V segment lost 1 base and the J segment 3 bases; nucleotides outside the gene matches: 5. The CDR3 runs to 16 residues. The CDR3 DNA reads TGCAGTGCTAGAGTCCTCACTAGCGGGAGCTACAATGAGCAGTTCTTC. Translation gives CSARVLTSGSYNEQFF.

The chain uses TRBV7-9 and TRBJ2-7; 9 nucleotides agree with TRBD1. J lost 2 bases, V lost 5 bases, and 7 bases had no gene match. CDR1 SEHNR and CDR2 FQNEAQ come from the germline V gene (reference sequence). The CDR3 totals 15 residues. CDR3 sequence: CASSPPWDRAYEQYF. The CDR3 nucleotides read TGTGCCAGCAGCCCCCCGTGGGACAGGGCCTACGAGCAGTACTTC.

This clonotype was seen many times. This chain connects TRBV6-5 to TRBJ1-5, with D possibly being TRBD1 (5 bases). CDR1 and CDR2 from the germline V gene are MNHEY and SVGAGI. Trimming took off 2 bases at V and 0 bases at J, with 8 bases between the two ends. There are 15 residues in the CDR3. The CDR3 DNA follows: TGTGCCAGCAGTTACCGAGGGGATAGCAATCAGCCCCAGCATTTT. This gives the protein CASSYRGDSNQPQHF.

The chain joins TRBV12-3 or TRBV12-4 to TRBJ2-1; unclear D gene. The V end lost 5 bases, the J end lost 7 bases, and 21 bases lay between the germline ends. The CDR3 totals 16 residues. In DNA, the CDR3 is TGTGCCAGCAGTACCTATGAGAGTCGGTATTGGAATGAGCAGTTCTTC. It codes for CASSTYESRYWNEQFF.